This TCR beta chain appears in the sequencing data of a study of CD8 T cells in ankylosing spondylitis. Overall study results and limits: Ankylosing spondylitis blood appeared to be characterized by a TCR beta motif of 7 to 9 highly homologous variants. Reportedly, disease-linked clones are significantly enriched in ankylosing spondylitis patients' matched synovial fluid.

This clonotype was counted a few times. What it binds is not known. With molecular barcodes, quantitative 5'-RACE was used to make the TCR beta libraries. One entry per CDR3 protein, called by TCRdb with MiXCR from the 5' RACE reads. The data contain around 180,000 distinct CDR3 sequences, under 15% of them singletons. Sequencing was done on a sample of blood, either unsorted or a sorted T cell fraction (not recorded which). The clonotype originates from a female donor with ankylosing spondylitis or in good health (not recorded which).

Written as DNA, the CDR3 is TGCAGTGCCACTAGCACAGATACGCAGTATTTT. This codes for CSATSTDTQYF. This chain uses TRBV20-1 with TRBJ2-3; D gene unclear. CDR3 length: 11 residues. Trimming took 6 bases from V and 0 from J, leaving 4 bases between them. Per germline, CDR1 DFQATT and CDR2 SNEGSKA (reference sequence).